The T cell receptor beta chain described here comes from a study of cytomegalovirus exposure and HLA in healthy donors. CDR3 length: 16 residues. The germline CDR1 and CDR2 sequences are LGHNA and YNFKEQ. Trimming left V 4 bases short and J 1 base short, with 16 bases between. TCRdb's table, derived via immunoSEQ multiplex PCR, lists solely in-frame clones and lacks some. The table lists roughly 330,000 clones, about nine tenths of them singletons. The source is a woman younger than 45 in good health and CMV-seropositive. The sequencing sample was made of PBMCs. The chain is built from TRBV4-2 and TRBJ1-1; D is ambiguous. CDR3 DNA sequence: TGTGCCAGCAGCCCGAGGCGGCAGGAGCCGAACACTGAAGCTTTCTTT. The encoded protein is CASSPRRQEPNTEAFF.